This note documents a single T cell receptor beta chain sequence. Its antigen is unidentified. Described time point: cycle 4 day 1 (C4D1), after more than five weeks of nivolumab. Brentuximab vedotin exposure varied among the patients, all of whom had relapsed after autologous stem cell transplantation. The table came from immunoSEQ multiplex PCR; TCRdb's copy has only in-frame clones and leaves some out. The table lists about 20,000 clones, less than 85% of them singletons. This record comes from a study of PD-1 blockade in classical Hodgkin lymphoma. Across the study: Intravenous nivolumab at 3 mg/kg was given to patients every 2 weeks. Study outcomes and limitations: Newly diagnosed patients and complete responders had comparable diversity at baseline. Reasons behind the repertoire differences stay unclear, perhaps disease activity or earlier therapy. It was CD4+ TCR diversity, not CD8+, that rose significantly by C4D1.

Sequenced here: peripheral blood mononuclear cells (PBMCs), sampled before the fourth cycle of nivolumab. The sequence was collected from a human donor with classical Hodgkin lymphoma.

The CDR3, as DNA: TGCGCCAGCAGCTTGGAAGCGGGGAGAGAGACCCAGTACTTC. Encoded protein: CASSLEAGRETQYF. The J gene is TRBJ2-5, the V gene TRBV5-1; 7 bases are shared with TRBD2. This CDR3 comprises 14 residues. With 0 bases clipped from V and 4 bases from J, the junction kept 3 bases outside the gene matches. The germline CDR1 and CDR2 sequences are SGHRS and YFSETQ.